The clone carrying this T cell receptor beta chain was observed a few times. Its antigen is not known. The time point: newly diagnosed GD, antithyroid drugs for less than 3 months. Making the TCR library involved RNA that had been extracted from PBMCs. The sample comes from a study of regulatory T cells in long-lasting Graves disease. Findings and caveats of the study: Among the persistent patients, 2,741 public clonotypes were shared, more than the roughly 970 shared among new patients. When disease was persistent, TRBV28, TRBJ1-2 and TRBJ2-5 were the favored segments.

The CDR3 runs to 15 residues. Trimming took 5 bases from V and 1 from J; bases not matched to a gene: 8. CDR1 SGHNT and CDR2 YENEEA come from the germline V gene. Arm-PCR of CDR3 regions and iRepertoire HTBI primers were the basis on which TCR beta libraries were built. TCRdb re-called the multiplex PCR reads through MiXCR, storing one row per CDR3 protein. The table includes some 500,000 distinct CDR3 sequences, about 16% detected once. The sample was also reused in another study, on T cells in Graves' hyperthyroidism and ophthalmopathy. That source reports: Hyperthyroidism had been newly diagnosed in patients aged 18 to 65, and its duration was under 2 months. First-round RT-PCR with HTBI primers amplified the TCR CDR3 region.

This clonotype was obtained from a woman in her forties or fifties with Graves disease. Material: peripheral blood mononuclear cells (PBMCs), obtained at new diagnosis, from a patient treated with antithyroid drugs. The chain couples TRBV11-3 to TRBJ2-7; 7 nucleotides line up with TRBD1. CDR3 sequence (DNA): TGTGCCAGCAGCCCGACAGGGCAGTTGTCCTACGAGCAGTACTTC. Residues: CASSPTGQLSYEQYF.